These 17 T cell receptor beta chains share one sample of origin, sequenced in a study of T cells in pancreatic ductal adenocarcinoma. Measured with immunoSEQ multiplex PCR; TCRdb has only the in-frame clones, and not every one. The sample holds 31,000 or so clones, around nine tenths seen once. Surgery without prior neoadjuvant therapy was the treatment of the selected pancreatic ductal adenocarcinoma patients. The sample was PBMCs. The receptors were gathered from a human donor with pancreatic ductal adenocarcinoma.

CDR3 region: CASSQNLNYGYTF. The CDR3 bases are TGTGCCAGCAGCCAAAATCTCAACTATGGCTACACCTTC. The gene calls are TRBV14 and TRBJ1-2; unclear D gene. Germline CDR1 and CDR2: SGHDN and FVKESK. CDR3 length: 13 amino acids. The V and J ends lost 2 bases and 2 bases respectively, with 6 bases between them.

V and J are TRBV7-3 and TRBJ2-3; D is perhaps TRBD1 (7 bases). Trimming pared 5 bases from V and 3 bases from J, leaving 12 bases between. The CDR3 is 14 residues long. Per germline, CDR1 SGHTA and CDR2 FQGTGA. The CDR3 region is CASSLRGVTDTQYF. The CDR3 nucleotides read TGTGCCAGCAGCCTCAGGGGGGTAACAGATACGCAGTATTTT.

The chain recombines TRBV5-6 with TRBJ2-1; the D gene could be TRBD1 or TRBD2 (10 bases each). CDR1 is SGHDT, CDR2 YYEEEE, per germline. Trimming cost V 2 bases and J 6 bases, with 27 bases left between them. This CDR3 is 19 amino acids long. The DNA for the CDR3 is TGTGCCAGCAGCTTCGGACAGGGGGTTAGGCTAGCGGGAGTCAATGAGCAGTTCTTC. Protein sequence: CASSFGQGVRLAGVNEQFF.

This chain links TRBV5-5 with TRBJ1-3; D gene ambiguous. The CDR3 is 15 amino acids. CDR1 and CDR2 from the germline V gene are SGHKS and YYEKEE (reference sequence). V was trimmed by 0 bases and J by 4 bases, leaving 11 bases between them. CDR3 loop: CASSLEEAVGNTIYF. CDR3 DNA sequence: TGTGCCAGCAGCTTGGAAGAAGCAGTCGGAAACACCATATATTTT.

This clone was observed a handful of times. The CDR3 bases are TGTGCCAGCAGCTCCCCGGACAGGAACACTGAAGCTTTCTTT. It is translated as CASSSPDRNTEAFF. The V gene is TRBV5-4, the J gene TRBJ1-1, with a tentative D call TRBD1 (6 bases). The V end was cut by 3 bases, the J end by 1 base, with 10 bases between. This CDR3 region has 14 residues. CDR1 and CDR2 (germline): SGHNT, YYREEE (reference sequence). Looking up the rest from reference TRBV5-4 and TRBJ1-1 gives the full variable domain: ETGVTQSPTHLIKTRGQQVTLRCSSQSGHNTVSWYQQALGQGPQFIFQYYREEENGRGNFPPRFSGLQFPNYSSELNVNALELDDSALYLCASSSPDRNTEAFFGQGTRLTVV.

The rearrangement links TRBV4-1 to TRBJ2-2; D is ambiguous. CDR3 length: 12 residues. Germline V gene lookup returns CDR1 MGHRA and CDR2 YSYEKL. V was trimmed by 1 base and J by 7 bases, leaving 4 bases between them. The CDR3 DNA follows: TGCGCCAGCAGCCAAGTGGGCGGGGAGCTGTTTTTT. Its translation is CASSQVGGELFF.

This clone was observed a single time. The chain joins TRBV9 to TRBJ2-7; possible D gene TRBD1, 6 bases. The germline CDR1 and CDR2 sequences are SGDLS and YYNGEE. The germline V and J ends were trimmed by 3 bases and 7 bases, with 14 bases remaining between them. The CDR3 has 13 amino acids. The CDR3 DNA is TGTGCCAGCAGCGAACGGACAGTGGGGGAGCAGTACTTC. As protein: CASSERTVGEQYF.

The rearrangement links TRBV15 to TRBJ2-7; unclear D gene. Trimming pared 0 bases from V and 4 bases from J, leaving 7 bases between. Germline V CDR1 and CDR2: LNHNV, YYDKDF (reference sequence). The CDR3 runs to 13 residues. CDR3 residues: CATSRDIPYEQYF. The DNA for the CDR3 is TGTGCCACCAGCAGAGACATCCCGTACGAGCAGTACTTC.

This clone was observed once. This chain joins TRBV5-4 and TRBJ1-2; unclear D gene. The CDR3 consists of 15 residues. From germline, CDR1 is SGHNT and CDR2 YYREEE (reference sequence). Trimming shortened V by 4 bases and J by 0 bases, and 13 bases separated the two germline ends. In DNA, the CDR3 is TGTGCCAGCAGCCCAAACCCGGGATCTAACTATGGCTACACCTTC. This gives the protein CASSPNPGSNYGYTF.

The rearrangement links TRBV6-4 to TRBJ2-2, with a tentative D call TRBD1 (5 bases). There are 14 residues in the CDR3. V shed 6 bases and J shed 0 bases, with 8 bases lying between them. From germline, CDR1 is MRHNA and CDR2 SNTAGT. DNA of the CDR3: TGTGCCAGCAGCAAGGGGACGAACACCGGGGAGCTGTTTTTT. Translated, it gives CASSKGTNTGELFF.

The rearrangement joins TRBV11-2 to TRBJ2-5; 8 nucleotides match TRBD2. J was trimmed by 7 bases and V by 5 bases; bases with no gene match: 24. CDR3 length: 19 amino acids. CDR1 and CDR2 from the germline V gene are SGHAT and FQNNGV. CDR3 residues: CASSHSRGGYFTGLGTQYF. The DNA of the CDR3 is TGTGCCAGCAGCCACAGTCGGGGGGGGTATTTCACAGGCCTGGGGACCCAGTACTTC.

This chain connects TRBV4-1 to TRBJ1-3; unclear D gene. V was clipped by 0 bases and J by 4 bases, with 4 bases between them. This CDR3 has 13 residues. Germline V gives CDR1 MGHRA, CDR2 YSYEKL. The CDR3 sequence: CASSQDQGNTIYF. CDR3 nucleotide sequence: TGCGCCAGCAGCCAAGATCAGGGAAACACCATATATTTT.

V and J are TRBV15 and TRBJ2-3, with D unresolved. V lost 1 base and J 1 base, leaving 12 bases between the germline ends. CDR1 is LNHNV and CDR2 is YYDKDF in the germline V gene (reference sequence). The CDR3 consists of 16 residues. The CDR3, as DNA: TGTGCCACCAGCAGAGTAGAGGCTACCCGCACAGATACGCAGTATTTT. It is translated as CATSRVEATRTDTQYF. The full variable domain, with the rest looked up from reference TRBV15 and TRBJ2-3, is DAMVIQNPRYQVTQFGKPVTLSCSQTLNHNVMYWYQQKSSQAPKLLFHYYDKDFNNEADTPDNFQSRRPNTSFCFLDIRSPGLGDTAMYLCATSRVEATRTDTQYFGPGTRLTVL.

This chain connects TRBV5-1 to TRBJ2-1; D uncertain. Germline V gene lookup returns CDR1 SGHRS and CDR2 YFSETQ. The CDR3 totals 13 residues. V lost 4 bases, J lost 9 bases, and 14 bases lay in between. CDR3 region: CASSPPHYVEQFF. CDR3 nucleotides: TGCGCCAGCAGCCCCCCCCACTATGTTGAGCAGTTCTTC.

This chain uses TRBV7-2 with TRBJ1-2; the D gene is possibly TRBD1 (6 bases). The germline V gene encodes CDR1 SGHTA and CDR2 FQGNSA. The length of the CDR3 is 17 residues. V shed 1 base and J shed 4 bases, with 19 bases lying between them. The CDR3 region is CASSLEGRAGVGYGYTF. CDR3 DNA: TGTGCCAGCAGCTTAGAGGGGAGGGCAGGGGTGGGCTATGGCTACACCTTC.

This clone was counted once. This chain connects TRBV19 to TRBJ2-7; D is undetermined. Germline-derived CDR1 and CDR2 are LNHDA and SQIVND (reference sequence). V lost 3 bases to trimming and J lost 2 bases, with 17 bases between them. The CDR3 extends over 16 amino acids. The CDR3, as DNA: TGTGCCAGTAGTATGCGATCCGGATCCTTTACCTACGAGCAGTACTTC. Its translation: CASSMRSGSFTYEQYF.

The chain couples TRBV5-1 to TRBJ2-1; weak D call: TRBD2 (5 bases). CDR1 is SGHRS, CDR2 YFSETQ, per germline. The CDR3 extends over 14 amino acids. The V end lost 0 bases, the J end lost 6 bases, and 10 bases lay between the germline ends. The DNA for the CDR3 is TGCGCCAGCAGCTTGGGCCGGGATATCAATGAGCAGTTCTTC. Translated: CASSLGRDINEQFF.